This T cell receptor beta chain emerged from a study of cytomegalovirus exposure and HLA in healthy donors. Study-level information: Earlier work reported about 110 million unique TCR beta sequences from some 170 million T cells. Study-wide results and limits: Later analysis identified a missense DCLRE1C variant that was linked to TCR beta V- and J-gene trimming.

Use of 60 Vbeta and 13 Jbeta primers characterized the PCR. Some clones are missing from TCRdb's copy, which holds only in-frame ones; the method was immunoSEQ multiplex PCR. The sample has about 170,000 clones, 75% to 90% seen once; the top ten hold about 2.3%. A remark on this clone: The antigen is undetermined.

Trimming removed 6 bases at V and 1 base at J, with 9 bases between. Germline V CDR1 and CDR2: MNHEY, SVGAGI. This CDR3 is 13 amino acids long. The V gene is TRBV6-5, the J gene TRBJ1-1, with D perhaps matching TRBD1 (5 bases). Sequencing was carried out using PBMCs. This sequence originates from a male donor in good health and CMV-seronegative. The CDR3 region is CASRRDRNTEAFF. In nucleotides, the CDR3 is TGTGCCAGCAGACGCGACAGGAACACTGAAGCTTTCTTT.